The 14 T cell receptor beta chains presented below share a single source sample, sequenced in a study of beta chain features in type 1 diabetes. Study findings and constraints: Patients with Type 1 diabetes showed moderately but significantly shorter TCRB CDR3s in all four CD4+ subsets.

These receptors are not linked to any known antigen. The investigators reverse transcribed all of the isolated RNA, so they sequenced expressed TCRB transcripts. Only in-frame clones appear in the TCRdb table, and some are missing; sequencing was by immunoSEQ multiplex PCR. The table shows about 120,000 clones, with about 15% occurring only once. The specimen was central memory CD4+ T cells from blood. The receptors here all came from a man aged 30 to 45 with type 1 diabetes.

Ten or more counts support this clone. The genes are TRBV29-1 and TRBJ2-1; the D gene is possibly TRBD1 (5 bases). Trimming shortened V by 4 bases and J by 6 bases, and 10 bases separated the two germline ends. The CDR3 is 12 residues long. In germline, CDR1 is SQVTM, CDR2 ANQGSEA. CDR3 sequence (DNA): TGCAGCGTTGTCCGCCAGGGCAATGAGCAGTTCTTC. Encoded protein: CSVVRQGNEQFF.

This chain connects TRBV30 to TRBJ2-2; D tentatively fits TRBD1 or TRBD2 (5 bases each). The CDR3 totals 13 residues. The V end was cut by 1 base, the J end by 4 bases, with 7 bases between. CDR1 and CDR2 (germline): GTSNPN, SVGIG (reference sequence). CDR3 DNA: TGTGCCTGGAGTGGAGGGGTCACCGGGGAGCTGTTTTTT. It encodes CAWSGGVTGELFF.

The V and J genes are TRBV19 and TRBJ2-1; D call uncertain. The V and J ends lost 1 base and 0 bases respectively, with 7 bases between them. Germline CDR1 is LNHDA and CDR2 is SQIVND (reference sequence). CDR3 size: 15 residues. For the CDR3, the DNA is TGTGCCAGTAGTATAGTGATTAGCTCCTACAATGAGCAGTTCTTC. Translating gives CASSIVISSYNEQFF.

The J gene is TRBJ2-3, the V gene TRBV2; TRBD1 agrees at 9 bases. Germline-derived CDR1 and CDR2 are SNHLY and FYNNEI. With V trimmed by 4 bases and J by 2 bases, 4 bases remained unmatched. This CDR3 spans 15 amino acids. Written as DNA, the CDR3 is TGTGCCAGCAGTGGAGACAGGGGGTTCACAGATACGCAGTATTTT. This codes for CASSGDRGFTDTQYF.

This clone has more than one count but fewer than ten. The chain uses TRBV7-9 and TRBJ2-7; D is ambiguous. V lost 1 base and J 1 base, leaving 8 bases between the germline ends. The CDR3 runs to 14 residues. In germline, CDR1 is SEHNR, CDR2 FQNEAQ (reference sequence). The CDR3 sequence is CASSLEVASYEQYF. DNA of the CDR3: TGTGCCAGCAGCTTAGAAGTAGCTTCCTACGAGCAGTACTTC.

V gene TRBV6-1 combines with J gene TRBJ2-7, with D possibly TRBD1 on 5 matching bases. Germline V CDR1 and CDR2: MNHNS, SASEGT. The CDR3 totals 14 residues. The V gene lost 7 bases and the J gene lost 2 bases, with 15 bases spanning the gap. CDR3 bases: TGTGCCAGCAATAAGGACACCGCTACCTACGAGCAGTACTTC. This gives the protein CASNKDTATYEQYF.

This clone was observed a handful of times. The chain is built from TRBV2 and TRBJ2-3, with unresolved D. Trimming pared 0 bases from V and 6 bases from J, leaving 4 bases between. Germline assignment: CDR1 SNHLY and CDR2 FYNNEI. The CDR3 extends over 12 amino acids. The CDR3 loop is CASSEALDTQYF. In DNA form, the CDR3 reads TGTGCCAGCAGTGAAGCGCTGGATACGCAGTATTTT. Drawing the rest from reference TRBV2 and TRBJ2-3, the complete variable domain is EPEVTQTPSHQVTQMGQEVILRCVPISNHLYFYWYRQILGQKVEFLVSFYNNEISEKSEIFDDQFSVERPDGSNFTLKIRSTKLEDSAMYFCASSEALDTQYFGPGTRLTVL.

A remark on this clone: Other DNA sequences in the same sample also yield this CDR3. The CDR3: CASSLDNEQFF. CDR3 sequence (DNA): TGTGCCAGCAGCCTTGACAATGAGCAGTTCTTC. The V and J genes are TRBV7-9 and TRBJ2-1; no firm D call. This CDR3 spans 11 amino acids. Per germline, CDR1 SEHNR and CDR2 FQNEAQ (reference sequence). V lost 5 bases and J lost 5, with 4 bases in between.

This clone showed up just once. This CDR3 is CASSSEAVQFF. The CDR3 DNA is TGTGCCAGCAGCTCCGAGGCAGTGCAGTTCTTC. V is TRBV6-6 and J is TRBJ2-1; D gene uncertain. Between the trimmed V and J ends, which lost 6 bases and 12 bases, there was a span of 12 bases. CDR1 MNHNY and CDR2 SVGAGI come from the germline V gene (reference sequence). This CDR3 comprises 11 residues.

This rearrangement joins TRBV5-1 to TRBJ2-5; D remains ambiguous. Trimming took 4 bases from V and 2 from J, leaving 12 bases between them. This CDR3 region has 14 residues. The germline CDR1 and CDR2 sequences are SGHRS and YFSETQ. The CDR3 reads CASSKDGWQETQYF. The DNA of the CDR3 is TGCGCCAGCAGCAAAGATGGGTGGCAAGAGACCCAGTACTTC.

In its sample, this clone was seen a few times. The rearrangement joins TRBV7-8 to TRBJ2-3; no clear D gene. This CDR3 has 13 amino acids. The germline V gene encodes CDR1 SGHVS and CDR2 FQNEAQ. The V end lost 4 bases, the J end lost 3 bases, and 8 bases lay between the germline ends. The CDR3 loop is CASSSGRTDTQYF. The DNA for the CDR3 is TGTGCCAGCAGCTCAGGACGGACAGATACGCAGTATTTT.

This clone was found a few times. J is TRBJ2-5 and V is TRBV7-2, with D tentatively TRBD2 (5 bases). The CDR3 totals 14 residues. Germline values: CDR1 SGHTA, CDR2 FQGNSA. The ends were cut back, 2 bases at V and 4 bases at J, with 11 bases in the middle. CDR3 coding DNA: TGTGCCAGCAGCTTAACGGGGATCGGAGAGACCCAGTACTTC. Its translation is CASSLTGIGETQYF.

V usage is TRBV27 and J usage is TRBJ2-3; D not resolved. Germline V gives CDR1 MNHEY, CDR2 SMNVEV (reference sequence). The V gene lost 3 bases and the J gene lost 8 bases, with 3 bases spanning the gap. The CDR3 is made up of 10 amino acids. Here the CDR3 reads CASSFGTQYF. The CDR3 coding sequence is TGTGCCAGCAGTTTCGGTACGCAGTATTTT.

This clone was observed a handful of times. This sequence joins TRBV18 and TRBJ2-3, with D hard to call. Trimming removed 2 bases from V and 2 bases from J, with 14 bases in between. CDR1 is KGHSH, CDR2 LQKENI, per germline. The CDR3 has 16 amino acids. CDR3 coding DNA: TGTGCCAGCTCACCAATCATGGTGGGTATCACAGATACGCAGTATTTT. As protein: CASSPIMVGITDTQYF.